The 6 T cell receptor beta chains given below trace back to one sample, sequenced in a study of identical twins. MiXCR, run by TCRdb on the 5' RACE reads, gives a single entry per CDR3 protein. The table shows just under 650,000 distinct CDR3 sequences, with less than 9% occurring only once. These data also formed part of another study, on yellow fever vaccine responses in identical twins.

Sequencing input: PBMCs. The receptors stem from a woman aged 18-29 years in good health.

This sequence joins TRBV14 and TRBJ2-7; maybe TRBD2 (6 bases). CDR3 length: 13 residues. Per germline, CDR1 SGHDN and CDR2 FVKESK. Deletions cut 3 bases from V and 5 bases from J, with 11 bases between. CDR3 sequence reads: CASSHTAGHEQYF. The CDR3 DNA reads TGTGCCAGCAGCCACACTGCGGGGCACGAGCAGTACTTC. Complete variable domain (other parts from reference TRBV14 and TRBJ2-7): EAGVTQFPSHSVIEKGQTVTLRCDPISGHDNLYWYRRVMGKEIKFLLHFVKESKQDESGMPNNRFLAERTGGTYSTLKVQPAELEDSGVYFCASSHTAGHEQYFGPGTRLTVT.

The chain employs TRBV6-1 and TRBJ2-7, with 7 bases identical to TRBD1. Losses at the gene ends were 6 bases for V and 2 bases for J; bases not matched to a gene: 13. Germline V gives CDR1 MNHNS, CDR2 SASEGT. This CDR3 region has 16 residues. The CDR3 protein is CASSPFVQGMPYEQYF. The CDR3 DNA is TGTGCCAGCAGCCCCTTTGTACAGGGGATGCCCTACGAGCAGTACTTC.

This clonotype was counted at least ten times. The V call is TRBV5-1, the J call TRBJ2-3; a weak D match, TRBD2 (6 bases). Germline CDR1 SGHRS, CDR2 YFSETQ. Trimming removed 3 bases at V and 6 bases at J, with 14 bases between. This CDR3 comprises 14 residues. The CDR3 DNA reads TGCGCCAGCAGCTCGGGGGTTTCGGTGGATACGCAGTATTTT. It translates to CASSSGVSVDTQYF. Drawing the rest from reference TRBV5-1 and TRBJ2-3, the complete variable domain is KAGVTQTPRYLIKTRGQQVTLSCSPISGHRSVSWYQQTPGQGLQFLFEYFSETQRNKGNFPGRFSGRQFSNSRSEMNVSTLELGDSALYLCASSSGVSVDTQYFGPGTRLTVL.

In its sample, this clonotype was seen many times. This rearrangement joins TRBV29-1 to TRBJ1-1; weak D call: TRBD1 (5 bases). Germline V gene data show CDR1 as SQVTM and CDR2 as ANQGSEA. CDR3 length: 15 residues. V lost 4 bases and J 7 bases, leaving 22 bases between the germline ends. Here the CDR3 reads CSVGKVRDGRDEAFF. CDR3 DNA: TGCAGCGTTGGGAAAGTTAGGGACGGTAGAGATGAAGCTTTCTTT.

This clonotype was picked up a small number of times. This chain joins TRBV12-3 or TRBV12-4 and TRBJ2-7; D is tentatively TRBD1 or TRBD2 (5 bases each). Trimming pared 3 bases from V and 5 bases from J, leaving 14 bases between. This CDR3 has 14 residues. The CDR3 DNA sequence: TGTGCCAGCAGTTTGGAGGACTCGGGGCACGAGCAGTACGTC. As protein: CASSLEDSGHEQYV.

V gene TRBV5-6 combines with J gene TRBJ2-5, with TRBD2 matching 7 bases. This CDR3 has 16 amino acids. Unmatched junction bases numbered 12, after V lost 6 bases and J lost 1 base. Germline CDR1 reads SGHDT; CDR2 reads YYEEEE. The CDR3 loop reads CASNKEGGGSQETQYF. The CDR3 DNA reads TGTGCCAGCAATAAGGAGGGCGGGGGTTCCCAAGAGACCCAGTACTTC.